This TCR beta chain was sequenced in a study of blood T cell repertoires in COVID-19. Assay used: immunoSEQ multiplex PCR; TCRdb lists only in-frame clones, some missing. The table lists about 400,000 clones, nearly 90% of them singletons. This CDR3 spans 13 amino acids. Germline CDR1 and CDR2: MDHEN and SYDVKM. This clone was observed a handful of times. The sample comprised PBMCs or T cells enriched from blood (not recorded which). The rearrangement joins TRBV28 to TRBJ1-2; no reliable D call. The clonotype comes from a woman aged 18-29 years with acute COVID-19. The CDR3 loop reads CAVTDPRNYGYTF. The CDR3 bases are TGTGCGGTGACCGATCCTAGAAACTATGGCTACACCTTC.